The T cell receptor (beta chain) under discussion was sequenced for a study of blood T cell repertoires in COVID-19. At the level of the study: The origin of the acute and convalescent COVID-19 samples was the United States, Italy and Spain.

In the original processing: Reference gene primer amplification gave nucleated cell count estimates. The assay was immunoSEQ multiplex PCR, and TCRdb's table has in-frame clones only and misses some. The V and J calls and clone size are taken from that table; D and trimming were inferred from the DNA. The sample carries 55,000 to 85,000 clones, 87% recorded once. The V gene lost 0 bases and the J gene lost 1 base, with 12 bases spanning the gap. The CDR3 loop spans 16 amino acids. CDR1 and CDR2 (germline): MNHNY, SVGAGI (reference sequence). The chain couples TRBV6-6 to TRBJ1-1; D remains ambiguous. The specimen was peripheral blood. The clonotype was recovered from a woman in her late teens or twenties with acute or convalescent COVID-19. The CDR3 nucleotides read TGTGCCAGCAGTTACTCGATCGAGGGTTGGAACACTGAAGCTTTCTTT. It specifies CASSYSIEGWNTEAFF.